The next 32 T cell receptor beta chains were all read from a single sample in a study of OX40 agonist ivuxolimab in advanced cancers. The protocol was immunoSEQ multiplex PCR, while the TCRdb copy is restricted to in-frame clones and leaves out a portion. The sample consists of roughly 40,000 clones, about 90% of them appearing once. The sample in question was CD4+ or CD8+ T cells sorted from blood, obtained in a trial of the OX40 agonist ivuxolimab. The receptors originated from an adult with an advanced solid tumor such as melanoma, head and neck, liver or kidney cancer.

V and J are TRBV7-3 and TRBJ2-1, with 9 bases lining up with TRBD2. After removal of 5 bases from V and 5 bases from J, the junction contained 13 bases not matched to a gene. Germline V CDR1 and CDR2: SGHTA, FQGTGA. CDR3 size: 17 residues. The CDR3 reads CASSPGVAGGPNNEQFF. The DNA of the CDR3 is TGTGCCAGCAGCCCCGGGGTGGCGGGGGGGCCGAACAATGAGCAGTTCTTC.

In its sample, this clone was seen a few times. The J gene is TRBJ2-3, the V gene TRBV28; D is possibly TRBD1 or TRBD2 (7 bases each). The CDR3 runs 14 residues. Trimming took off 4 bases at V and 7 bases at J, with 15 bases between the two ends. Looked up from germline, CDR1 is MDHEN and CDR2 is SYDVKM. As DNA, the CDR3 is TGTGCCAGCAGTTGGGAGGGGGCGAGAAATACGCAGTATTTT. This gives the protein CASSWEGARNTQYF.

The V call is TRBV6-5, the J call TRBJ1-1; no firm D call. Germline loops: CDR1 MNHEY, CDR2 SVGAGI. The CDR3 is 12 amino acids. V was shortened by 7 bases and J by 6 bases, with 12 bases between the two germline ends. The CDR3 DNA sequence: TGTGCCAGCACTGACGAAGGCTCTGAAGCTTTCTTT. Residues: CASTDEGSEAFF.

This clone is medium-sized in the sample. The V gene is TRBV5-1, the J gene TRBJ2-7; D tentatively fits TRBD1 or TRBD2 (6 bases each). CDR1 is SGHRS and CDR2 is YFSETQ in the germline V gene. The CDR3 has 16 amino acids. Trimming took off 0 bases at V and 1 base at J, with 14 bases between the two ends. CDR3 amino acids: CASSLARGLSSYEQYF. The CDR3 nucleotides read TGCGCCAGCAGCTTGGCCCGGGGGCTCTCGTCCTACGAGCAGTACTTC.

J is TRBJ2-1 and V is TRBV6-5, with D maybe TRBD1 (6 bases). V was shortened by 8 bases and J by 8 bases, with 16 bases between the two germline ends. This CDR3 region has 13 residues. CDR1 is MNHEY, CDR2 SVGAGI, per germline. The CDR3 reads CASGAQGPYEQFF. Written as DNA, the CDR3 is TGTGCCAGCGGCGCACAGGGCCCCTATGAGCAGTTCTTC.

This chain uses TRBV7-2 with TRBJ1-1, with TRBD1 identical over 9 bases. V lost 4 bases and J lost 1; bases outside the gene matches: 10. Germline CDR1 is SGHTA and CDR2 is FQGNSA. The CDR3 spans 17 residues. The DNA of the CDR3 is TGTGCCAGCAGCTCCTGGACAGGGGTCGGTCAGAACACTGAAGCTTTCTTT. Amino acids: CASSSWTGVGQNTEAFF.

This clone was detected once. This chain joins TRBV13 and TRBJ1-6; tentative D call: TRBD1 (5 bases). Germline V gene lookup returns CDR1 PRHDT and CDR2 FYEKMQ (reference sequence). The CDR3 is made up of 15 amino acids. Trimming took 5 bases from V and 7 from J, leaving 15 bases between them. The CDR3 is CASSPSGTENSPLHF. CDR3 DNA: TGTGCCAGCAGCCCTTCCGGGACGGAGAATTCACCCCTCCACTTT.

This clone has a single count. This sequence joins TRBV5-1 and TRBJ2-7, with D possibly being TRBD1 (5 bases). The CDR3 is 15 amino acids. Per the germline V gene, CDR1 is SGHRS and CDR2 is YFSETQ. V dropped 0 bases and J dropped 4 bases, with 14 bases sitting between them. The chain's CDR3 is CASSLEGTGFYEQYF. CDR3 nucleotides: TGCGCCAGCAGCTTGGAAGGCACAGGATTTTACGAGCAGTACTTC.

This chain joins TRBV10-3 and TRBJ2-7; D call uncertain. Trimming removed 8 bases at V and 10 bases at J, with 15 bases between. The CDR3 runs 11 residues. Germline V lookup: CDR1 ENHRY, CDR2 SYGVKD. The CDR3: CAIPASPHQYF. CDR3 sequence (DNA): TGTGCCATCCCCGCCAGCCCGCACCAGTACTTC.

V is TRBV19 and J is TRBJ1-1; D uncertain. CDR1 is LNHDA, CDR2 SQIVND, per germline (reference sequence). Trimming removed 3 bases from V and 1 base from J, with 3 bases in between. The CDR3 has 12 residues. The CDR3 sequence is CASSMGNTEAFF. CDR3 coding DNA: TGTGCCAGTAGTATGGGGAACACTGAAGCTTTCTTT.

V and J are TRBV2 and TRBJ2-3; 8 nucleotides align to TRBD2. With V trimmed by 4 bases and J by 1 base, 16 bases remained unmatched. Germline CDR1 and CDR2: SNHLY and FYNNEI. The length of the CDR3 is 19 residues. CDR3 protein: CASSVSWRGAELGTDTQYF. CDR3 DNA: TGTGCCAGCAGTGTCTCGTGGCGGGGGGCCGAACTAGGCACAGATACGCAGTATTTT.

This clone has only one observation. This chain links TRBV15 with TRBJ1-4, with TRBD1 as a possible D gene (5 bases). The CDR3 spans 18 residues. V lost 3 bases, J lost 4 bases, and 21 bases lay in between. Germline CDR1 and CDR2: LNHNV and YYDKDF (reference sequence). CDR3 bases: TGTGCCACCAGCAGCAGACCAGGGTTCAGGGCACTTAATGAAAAACTGTTTTTT. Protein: CATSSRPGFRALNEKLFF. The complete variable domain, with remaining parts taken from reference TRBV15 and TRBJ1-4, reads DAMVIQNPRYQVTQFGKPVTLSCSQTLNHNVMYWYQQKSSQAPKLLFHYYDKDFNNEADTPDNFQSRRPNTSFCFLDIRSPGLGDTAMYLCATSSRPGFRALNEKLFFGSGTQLSVL.

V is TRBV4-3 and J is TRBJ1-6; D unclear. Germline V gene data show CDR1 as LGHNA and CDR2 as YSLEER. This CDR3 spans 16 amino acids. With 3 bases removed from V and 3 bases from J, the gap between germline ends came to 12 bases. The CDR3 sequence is CASSQDLGVYNSPLHF. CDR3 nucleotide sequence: TGCGCCAGCAGCCAGGACCTCGGGGTCTATAATTCACCCCTCCACTTT.

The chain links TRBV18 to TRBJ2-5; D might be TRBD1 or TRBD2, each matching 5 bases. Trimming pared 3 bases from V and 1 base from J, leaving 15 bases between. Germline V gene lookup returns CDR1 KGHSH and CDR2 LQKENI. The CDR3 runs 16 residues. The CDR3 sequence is CASSPTRDAFQETQYF. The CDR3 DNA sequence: TGTGCCAGCTCACCCACTAGGGACGCCTTCCAAGAGACCCAGTACTTC.

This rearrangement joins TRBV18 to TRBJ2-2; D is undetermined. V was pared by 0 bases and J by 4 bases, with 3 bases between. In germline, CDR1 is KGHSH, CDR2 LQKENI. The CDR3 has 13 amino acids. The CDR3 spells CASSPPGTGELFF. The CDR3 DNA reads TGTGCCAGCTCACCACCCGGCACCGGGGAGCTGTTTTTT. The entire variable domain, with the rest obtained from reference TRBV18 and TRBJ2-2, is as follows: NAGVMQNPRHLVRRRGQEARLRCSPMKGHSHVYWYRQLPEEGLKFMVYLQKENIIDESGMPKERFSAEFPKEGPSILRIQQVVRGDSAAYFCASSPPGTGELFFGEGSRLTVL.

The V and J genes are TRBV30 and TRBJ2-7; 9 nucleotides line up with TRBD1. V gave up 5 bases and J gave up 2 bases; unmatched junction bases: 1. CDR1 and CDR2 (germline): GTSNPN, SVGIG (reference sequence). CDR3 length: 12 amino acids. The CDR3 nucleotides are TGTGCCTGGGGGACAGGGACCTACGAGCAGTACTTC. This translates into CAWGTGTYEQYF. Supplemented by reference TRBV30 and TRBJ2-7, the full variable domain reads SQTIHQWPATLVQPVGSPLSLECTVEGTSNPNLYWYRQAAGRGLQLLFYSVGIGQISSEVPQNLSASRPQDRQFILSSKKLLLSDSGFYLCAWGTGTYEQYFGPGTRLTVT.

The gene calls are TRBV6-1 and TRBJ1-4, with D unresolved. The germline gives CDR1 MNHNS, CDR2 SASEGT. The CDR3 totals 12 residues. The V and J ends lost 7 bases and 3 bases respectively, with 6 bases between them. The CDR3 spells CASKYPNEKLFF. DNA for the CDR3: TGTGCCAGCAAGTACCCTAATGAAAAACTGTTTTTT.

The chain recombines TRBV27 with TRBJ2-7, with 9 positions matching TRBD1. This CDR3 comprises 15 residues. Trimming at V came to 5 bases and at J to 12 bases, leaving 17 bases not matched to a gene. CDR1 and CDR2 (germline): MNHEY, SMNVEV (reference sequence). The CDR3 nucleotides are TGTGCCAGCAGTCCTCCACCGGGACAGGGTCTAATTAGGTACTTC. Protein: CASSPPPGQGLIRYF.

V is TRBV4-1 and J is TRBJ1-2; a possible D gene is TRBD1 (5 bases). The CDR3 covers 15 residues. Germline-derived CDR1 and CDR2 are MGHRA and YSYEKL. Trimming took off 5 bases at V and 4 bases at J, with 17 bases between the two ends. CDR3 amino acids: CASSDDPQGSYGYTF. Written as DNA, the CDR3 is TGCGCCAGCAGCGACGATCCCCAGGGATCCTATGGCTACACCTTC.

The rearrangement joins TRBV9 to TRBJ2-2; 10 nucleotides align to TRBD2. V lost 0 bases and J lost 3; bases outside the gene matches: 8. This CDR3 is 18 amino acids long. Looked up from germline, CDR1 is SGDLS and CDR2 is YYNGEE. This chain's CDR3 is CASSVVPAGGHDTGELFF. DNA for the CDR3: TGTGCCAGCAGCGTAGTTCCAGCGGGGGGGCACGACACCGGGGAGCTGTTTTTT.

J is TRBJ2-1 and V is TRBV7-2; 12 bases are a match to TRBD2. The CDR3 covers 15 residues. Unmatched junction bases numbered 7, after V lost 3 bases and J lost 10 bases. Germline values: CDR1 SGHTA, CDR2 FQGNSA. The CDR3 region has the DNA TGTGCCAGCAGCTTTTGGACTAGCGGGACCGCGGAGCAGTTCTTC. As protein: CASSFWTSGTAEQFF.

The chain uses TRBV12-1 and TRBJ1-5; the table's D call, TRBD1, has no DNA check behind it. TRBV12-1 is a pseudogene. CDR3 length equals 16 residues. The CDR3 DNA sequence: TGTGCCAGCAGCTTTGGGGCCGACGGATACAATCAGCCCCAGCATTTT. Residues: CASSFGADGYNQPQHF.

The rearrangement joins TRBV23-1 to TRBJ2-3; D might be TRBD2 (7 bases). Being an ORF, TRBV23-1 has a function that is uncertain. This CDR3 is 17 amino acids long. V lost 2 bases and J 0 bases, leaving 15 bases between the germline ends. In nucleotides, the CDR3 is TGCGCCAGCAGTCAAGTGCGGGGAGGGGGGAGCACAGATACGCAGTATTTT. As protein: CASSQVRGGGSTDTQYF.

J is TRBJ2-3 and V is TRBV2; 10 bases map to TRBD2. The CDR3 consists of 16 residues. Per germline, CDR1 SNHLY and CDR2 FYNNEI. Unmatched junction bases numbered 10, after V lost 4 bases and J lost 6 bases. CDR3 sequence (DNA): TGTGCCAGCAGTGGTAAAAGCGGGGGGGCTAAGGATACGCAGTATTTT. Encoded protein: CASSGKSGGAKDTQYF. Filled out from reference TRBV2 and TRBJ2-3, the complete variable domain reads EPEVTQTPSHQVTQMGQEVILRCVPISNHLYFYWYRQILGQKVEFLVSFYNNEISEKSEIFDDQFSVERPDGSNFTLKIRSTKLEDSAMYFCASSGKSGGAKDTQYFGPGTRLTVL.

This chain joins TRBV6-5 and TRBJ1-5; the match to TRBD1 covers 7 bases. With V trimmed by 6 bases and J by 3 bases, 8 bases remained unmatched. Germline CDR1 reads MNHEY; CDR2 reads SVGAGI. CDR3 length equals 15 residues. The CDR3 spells CASRPEGQINQPQHF. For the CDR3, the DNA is TGTGCCAGCAGGCCAGAGGGACAGATCAATCAGCCCCAGCATTTT.

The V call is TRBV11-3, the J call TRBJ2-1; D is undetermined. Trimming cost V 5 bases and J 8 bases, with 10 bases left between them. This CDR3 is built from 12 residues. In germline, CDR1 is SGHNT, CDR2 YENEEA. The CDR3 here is CASSGLMDEQFF. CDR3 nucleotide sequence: TGTGCCAGCAGCGGCCTAATGGATGAGCAGTTCTTC.

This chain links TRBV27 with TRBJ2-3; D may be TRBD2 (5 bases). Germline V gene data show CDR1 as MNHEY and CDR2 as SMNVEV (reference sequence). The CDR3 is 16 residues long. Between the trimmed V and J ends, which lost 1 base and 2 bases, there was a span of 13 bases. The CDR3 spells CASSLLRGRDTDTQYF. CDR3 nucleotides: TGTGCCAGCAGTTTATTACGGGGTAGGGACACAGATACGCAGTATTTT.

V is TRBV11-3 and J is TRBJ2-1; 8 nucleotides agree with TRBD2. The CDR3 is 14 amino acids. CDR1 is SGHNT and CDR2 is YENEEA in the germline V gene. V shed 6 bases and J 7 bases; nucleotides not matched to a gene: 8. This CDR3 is CASSSSGPYNEQFF. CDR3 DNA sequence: TGTGCCAGCAGTTCTAGCGGGCCGTATAATGAGCAGTTCTTC.

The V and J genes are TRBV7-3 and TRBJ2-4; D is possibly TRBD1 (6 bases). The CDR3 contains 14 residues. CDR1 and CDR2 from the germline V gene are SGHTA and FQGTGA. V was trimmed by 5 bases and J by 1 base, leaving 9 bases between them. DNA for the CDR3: TGTGCCAGCAGCCCTCAGGGGGCCAAAAACATTCAGTACTTC. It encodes CASSPQGAKNIQYF.

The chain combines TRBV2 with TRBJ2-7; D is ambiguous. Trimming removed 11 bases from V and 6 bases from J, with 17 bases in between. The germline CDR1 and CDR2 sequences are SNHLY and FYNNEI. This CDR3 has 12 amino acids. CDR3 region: CAHERLTGEQYF. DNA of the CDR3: TGTGCCCATGAGAGGTTGACGGGCGAGCAGTACTTC. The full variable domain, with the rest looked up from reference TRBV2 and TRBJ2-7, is EPEVTQTPSHQVTQMGQEVILRCVPISNHLYFYWYRQILGQKVEFLVSFYNNEISEKSEIFDDQFSVERPDGSNFTLKIRSTKLEDSAMYFCAHERLTGEQYFGPGTRLTVT.

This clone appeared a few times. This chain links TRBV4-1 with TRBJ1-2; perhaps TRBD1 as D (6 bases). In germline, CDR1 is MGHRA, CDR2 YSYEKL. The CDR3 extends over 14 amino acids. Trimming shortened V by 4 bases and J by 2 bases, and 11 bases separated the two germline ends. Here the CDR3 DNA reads TGCGCCAGCAGCCCAAGACAGGACAACTATGGCTACACCTTC. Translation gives CASSPRQDNYGYTF.

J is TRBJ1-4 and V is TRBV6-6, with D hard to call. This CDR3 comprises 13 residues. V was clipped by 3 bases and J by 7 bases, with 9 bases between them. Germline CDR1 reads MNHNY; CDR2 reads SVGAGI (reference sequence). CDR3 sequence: CASSYRPTEKLFF. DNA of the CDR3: TGTGCCAGCAGTTATAGGCCGACTGAAAAACTGTTTTTT.